Presented here are 26 T cell receptor beta chains from one specimen sequenced in a study of CD8 T cells in Susac syndrome. RNA totalling roughly 0.5 to 1 ug underwent reverse transcription with random hexamers. TCRdb ran MiXCR on the immunoSEQ multiplex PCR reads and lists one entry per CDR3 protein. The profile shows some 120,000 distinct CDR3 sequences, 90% to 95% of them singletons. The sequenced sample was CD8+ T cells from PBMCs. These receptor sequences come from a human donor with Susac syndrome.

CDR3: CASSPLIGTDTQYF. DNA of the CDR3: TGTGCCAGCAGCCCCCTTATAGGCACAGATACGCAGTATTTT. This chain joins TRBV12-3 or TRBV12-4 and TRBJ2-3; D call uncertain. The CDR3 consists of 14 residues. The V end lost 6 bases, the J end lost 1 base, and 11 bases lay between the germline ends.

This clonotype has just one count. The genes are TRBV6-5 and TRBJ1-4; 8 bases are a match to TRBD1. The germline V gene has CDR1 MNHEY and CDR2 SVGAGI. The V gene end was trimmed by 1 base and the J gene end by 2 bases; junction bases not matched to a gene: 3. The CDR3 sequence is 16 residues long. CDR3 sequence (DNA): TGTGCCAGCAGTTACTTGCAGGGGGCCACTAATGAAAAACTGTTTTTT. Protein sequence: CASSYLQGATNEKLFF.

The chain couples TRBV12-3 or TRBV12-4 to TRBJ2-2; D could derive from TRBD1 or TRBD2 (5 bases each). The CDR3 has 17 amino acids. V was shortened by 4 bases and J by 0 bases, with 15 bases between the two germline ends. CDR3: CASSSEGRGPNTGELFF. The CDR3 region has the DNA TGTGCCAGCAGTTCTGAGGGTAGGGGACCGAACACCGGGGAGCTGTTTTTT.

This rearrangement joins TRBV28 to TRBJ2-3, with D possibly TRBD2 on 6 matching bases. Germline V lookup: CDR1 MDHEN, CDR2 SYDVKM. The CDR3 runs 15 residues. Trimming removed 5 bases at V and 0 bases at J, with 12 bases between. The CDR3, as DNA: TGTGCCAGCAGTGCCGGGGGAGGCAGCACAGATACGCAGTATTTT. Amino acid sequence: CASSAGGGSTDTQYF.

This clonotype showed up just once. J is TRBJ2-7 and V is TRBV4-2; the D is unclear. Germline CDR1 is LGHNA and CDR2 is YNFKEQ. Trimming pared 0 bases from V and 12 bases from J, leaving 12 bases between. This CDR3 region has 12 residues. The CDR3 here is CASSQDGIVWYF. For the CDR3, the DNA is TGTGCCAGCAGCCAAGATGGAATAGTCTGGTACTTC.

A few counts support this clonotype. The chain couples TRBV7-3 to TRBJ2-7; a weak D match, TRBD2 (5 bases). V lost 5 bases and J lost 5, with 10 bases in between. The germline CDR1 and CDR2 sequences are SGHTA and FQGTGA. The CDR3 is 12 amino acids. The chain's CDR3 is CASSRGFHEQYF. As DNA, the CDR3 is TGTGCCAGCAGCCGGGGATTTCACGAGCAGTACTTC.

This sequence joins TRBV4-1 and TRBJ1-1; D not certain. The length of the CDR3 is 13 residues. Germline CDR1 MGHRA, CDR2 YSYEKL. Trimming left V 0 bases short and J 10 bases short, with 12 bases between. The CDR3 DNA reads TGCGCCAGCAGCCAAGATCCAGAACGGGGAGCTTTCTTT. It specifies CASSQDPERGAFF.

This clonotype was picked up one time. The rearrangement links TRBV2 to TRBJ2-1; D is uncertain. The V gene lost 0 bases and the J gene lost 7 bases, with 7 bases spanning the gap. This CDR3 region has 13 residues. The germline V gene has CDR1 SNHLY and CDR2 FYNNEI. The CDR3 sequence is CASSEALWNEQFF. CDR3 in DNA: TGTGCCAGCAGTGAAGCGCTTTGGAATGAGCAGTTCTTC.

The rearrangement joins TRBV6-5 to TRBJ2-4; D uncertain. The germline V gene has CDR1 MNHEY and CDR2 SVGAGI. The germline V and J ends were trimmed by 5 bases and 0 bases, with 5 bases remaining between them. There are 13 residues in the CDR3. In DNA, the CDR3 is TGTGCCAGCAGTAAGTCAGCCAAAAACATTCAGTACTTC. It is translated as CASSKSAKNIQYF.

This sequence joins TRBV2 and TRBJ2-7; possibly TRBD1 for D (6 bases). Germline CDR1 SNHLY, CDR2 FYNNEI. The CDR3 has 15 amino acids. V was clipped by 3 bases and J by 7 bases, with 19 bases between them. Here the CDR3 reads CASSDSGHAVAEQYF. DNA of the CDR3: TGTGCCAGCAGTGATTCGGGACACGCCGTCGCGGAGCAGTACTTC.

J is TRBJ2-1 and V is TRBV6-5, with D possibly matching TRBD1 (7 bases). Per germline, CDR1 MNHEY and CDR2 SVGAGI. The V gene lost 2 bases and the J gene lost 6 bases, with 14 bases spanning the gap. The CDR3 runs to 15 residues. In nucleotides, the CDR3 is TGTGCCAGCAGTTACAGGCCAGGGGGACTCAATGAGCAGTTCTTC. Translation: CASSYRPGGLNEQFF.

The chain uses TRBV12-3 or TRBV12-4 and TRBJ2-7, with a tentative D call TRBD1 (6 bases). The CDR3 is 12 residues long. Trimming took off 4 bases at V and 5 bases at J, with 9 bases between the two ends. The CDR3 loop reads CASSWTDDEQYF. In DNA, the CDR3 is TGTGCCAGCAGTTGGACAGATGACGAGCAGTACTTC.

This sequence joins TRBV7-8 and TRBJ1-5; the D gene is possibly TRBD1 (5 bases). The germline gives CDR1 SGHVS, CDR2 FQNEAQ. The CDR3 sequence is 15 residues long. V was cut by 3 bases and J by 5 bases, with 14 bases left in between. CDR3 sequence reads: CASSFSLTRDQPQHF. The CDR3 bases are TGTGCCAGCAGCTTCTCACTCACCAGGGATCAGCCCCAGCATTTT.

The gene calls are TRBV7-9 and TRBJ2-5; 10 bases are shared with TRBD2. V gave up 5 bases and J gave up 5 bases; unmatched junction bases: 8. The CDR3 extends over 15 amino acids. The germline gives CDR1 SEHNR, CDR2 FQNEAQ (reference sequence). In DNA, the CDR3 is TGTGCCAGCAGCCCTCGGGCTAGCGGGGGCGAGACCCAGTACTTC. It specifies CASSPRASGGETQYF.

The chain couples TRBV29-1 to TRBJ2-2; D is undetermined. The CDR3 length is 16 residues. The V gene's germline CDR1 is SQVTM and CDR2 ANQGSEA. The V and J ends lost 4 bases and 0 bases respectively, with 15 bases between them. The DNA of the CDR3 is TGCAGCGTTGTACCTGCGGCTGATCCGAACACCGGGGAGCTGTTTTTT. This translates into CSVVPAADPNTGELFF.

The CDR3 region has the DNA TGTGCCAGTAGTATAGATCTGGAAGGGTCGGGGCAGCCCCAGCATTTT. Translated, it gives CASSIDLEGSGQPQHF. The chain combines TRBV19 with TRBJ1-5; D gene ambiguous. The CDR3 has 16 amino acids. V shed 0 bases and J shed 7 bases, with 16 bases lying between them. Germline V gene lookup returns CDR1 LNHDA and CDR2 SQIVND (reference sequence).

The chain links TRBV3-1 to TRBJ2-5, with 10 bases lining up with TRBD2. There are 16 residues in the CDR3. V lost 3 bases, J lost 5 bases, and 9 bases stayed unmatched. The germline V gene has CDR1 LGHDT and CDR2 YNNKEL (reference sequence). The CDR3, as DNA: TGTGCCAGCAGCCAGACGCTAGCGGGAGTCCGGGAGACCCAGTACTTC. It is translated as CASSQTLAGVRETQYF.

V is TRBV18 and J is TRBJ1-2; perhaps TRBD1 as D (5 bases). Germline CDR1 is KGHSH and CDR2 is LQKENI. The CDR3 has 14 amino acids. V lost 3 bases, J lost 6 bases, and 14 bases lay in between. CDR3 in DNA: TGTGCCAGCTCACCCCCTCTTCGGGGGGATGGCTACACCTTC. Translating it yields CASSPPLRGDGYTF. Filled out from reference TRBV18 and TRBJ1-2, the complete variable domain reads NAGVMQNPRHLVRRRGQEARLRCSPMKGHSHVYWYRQLPEEGLKFMVYLQKENIIDESGMPKERFSAEFPKEGPSILRIQQVVRGDSAAYFCASSPPLRGDGYTFGSGTRLTVV.

The CDR3 spells CASNVGGWDEQFF. CDR3 DNA: TGTGCCAGTAACGTAGGGGGTTGGGATGAGCAGTTCTTC. This sequence joins TRBV19 and TRBJ2-1; tentative D call: TRBD1 (6 bases). V lost 7 bases and J 8 bases, leaving 15 bases between the germline ends. Germline V gives CDR1 LNHDA, CDR2 SQIVND (reference sequence). The CDR3 spans 13 residues.

The genes are TRBV29-1 and TRBJ1-1, with D possibly matching TRBD1 (6 bases). Trimming shortened V by 6 bases and J by 4 bases, and 12 bases separated the two germline ends. This CDR3 comprises 12 residues. Germline lookup yields CDR1 SQVTM and CDR2 ANQGSEA. Here the CDR3 reads CSVETGSTEAFF. CDR3 nucleotides: TGCAGCGTGGAAACAGGGAGCACTGAAGCTTTCTTT. Drawing the rest from reference TRBV29-1 and TRBJ1-1, the complete variable domain is SAVISQKPSRDICQRGTSLTIQCQVDSQVTMMFWYRQQPGQSLTLIATANQGSEATYESGFVIDKFPISRPNLTFSTLTVSNMSPEDSSIYLCSVETGSTEAFFGQGTRLTVV.

The chain joins TRBV2 to TRBJ2-7, with D uncertain. Per the germline V gene, CDR1 is SNHLY and CDR2 is FYNNEI. This CDR3 contains 11 residues. V lost 4 bases and J 4 bases, leaving 5 bases between the germline ends. CDR3 sequence: CASSATYEQYF. DNA of the CDR3: TGTGCCAGCAGTGCGACTTACGAGCAGTACTTC. Based on the CDR3 plus reference TRBV2 and TRBJ2-7, the full variable domain is EPEVTQTPSHQVTQMGQEVILRCVPISNHLYFYWYRQILGQKVEFLVSFYNNEISEKSEIFDDQFSVERPDGSNFTLKIRSTKLEDSAMYFCASSATYEQYFGPGTRLTVT.

This clonotype is a singleton in its sample. The chain recombines TRBV19 with TRBJ1-2, with D unclear. Per the germline V gene, CDR1 is LNHDA and CDR2 is SQIVND (reference sequence). Trimming left V 5 bases short and J 0 bases short, with 13 bases between. This CDR3 contains 15 residues. DNA for the CDR3: TGTGCCAGTAGTTCTAGCCGGGGAGCTAACTATGGCTACACCTTC. It is translated as CASSSSRGANYGYTF.

CDR3: CASSPQGFEQYGYTF. DNA of the CDR3: TGTGCCAGCAGTCCACAGGGATTCGAGCAATATGGCTACACCTTC. The chain employs TRBV12-3 or TRBV12-4 and TRBJ1-2, with D possibly being TRBD1 (6 bases). With 5 bases removed from V and 5 bases from J, the gap between germline ends came to 18 bases. This CDR3 has 15 amino acids.

The chain links TRBV6-1 to TRBJ2-1; tentative D call: TRBD2 (5 bases). V lost 4 bases to trimming and J lost 8 bases, with 9 bases between them. The CDR3 has 12 residues. Germline lookup yields CDR1 MNHNS and CDR2 SASEGT. The DNA for the CDR3 is TGTGCCAGCAGTGTAGCGCCTGATGAGCAGTTCTTC. Translation gives CASSVAPDEQFF.

The chain links TRBV4-1 to TRBJ2-1; TRBD2 matches 8 bases. V dropped 2 bases and J dropped 2; count of bases not matched to a gene: 5. The CDR3 runs 16 residues. Germline CDR1 reads MGHRA; CDR2 reads YSYEKL. CDR3 residues: CASSQTTSGAYNEQFF. The CDR3 bases are TGCGCCAGCAGCCAAACCACTAGCGGAGCCTACAATGAGCAGTTCTTC.

V is TRBV5-1 and J is TRBJ1-2; D is unresolved. CDR3 size: 15 residues. The V end lost 0 bases, the J end lost 4 bases, and 13 bases lay between the germline ends. The V gene's germline CDR1 is SGHRS and CDR2 YFSETQ. CDR3 in amino acids: CASSLAGEVVYGYTF. In DNA, the CDR3 is TGCGCCAGCAGCTTGGCCGGGGAGGTGGTCTATGGCTACACCTTC.